Listed here are 19 T cell receptor beta chains from one sample, sequenced in a study of blood T cells in healthy people across ages. Then a second PCR, running roughly 7 to 11 cycles, was carried out with a sample-barcoded 5' primer and a J-beta primer mix. MiXCR, applied by TCRdb to the 5' RACE reads, yields one record per CDR3 protein. The data contain more than 500,000 distinct CDR3 sequences, about 27% of them seen just once; the ten biggest clones take up over 3.5%. The same data also went into a second study, on T cells of mothers and their children.

Material for sequencing was blood. Receptors were obtained from a boy younger than 10 in good health.

This clonotype was seen more than once but under ten times. The chain has TRBV30 and TRBJ2-5, with 9 bases aligning to TRBD1. J lost 2 bases, V lost 7 bases, and 8 bases had no gene match. Germline CDR1 reads GTSNPN; CDR2 reads SVGIG (reference sequence). The CDR3 loop spans 14 amino acids. CDR3 residues: CASSTGGRQETQYF. In nucleotides, the CDR3 is TGTGCCTCTTCGACAGGGGGACGGCAAGAGACCCAGTACTTC.

The chain combines TRBV10-2 with TRBJ1-2; D is ambiguous. The CDR3 contains 15 residues. V shed 2 bases and J shed 2 bases, with 12 bases lying between them. Germline CDR1 and CDR2: WSHSY and SAAADI. CDR3 bases: TGCGCCAGCAGTGAGGGAGGGAGGAGGAACTATGGCTACACCTTC. Residues: CASSEGGRRNYGYTF.

This clonotype has just a few counts. This chain joins TRBV6-5 and TRBJ1-2; TRBD1 is a possible D gene (6 bases). V dropped 0 bases and J dropped 2 bases, with 16 bases sitting between them. CDR3 size: 17 residues. CDR1 MNHEY and CDR2 SVGAGI come from the germline V gene. The CDR3 spells CASSYSGRGAGNYGYTF. In DNA form, the CDR3 reads TGTGCCAGCAGTTACTCGGGCAGGGGCGCCGGAAACTATGGCTACACCTTC.

The chain is built from TRBV7-2 and TRBJ2-5; no reliable D call. With the DNA end fitting TRBJ2-7 better, the J assignment may be wrong. The CDR3 has 14 residues. Per the germline V gene, CDR1 is SGHTA and CDR2 is FQGNSA. CDR3 nucleotides: TGTGCCAGCAGCTTAGGGACCCTTAGGTGCGAGCAGTACTTC. The encoded protein is CASSLGTLRCEQYF.

As regards this clonotype: The junction departs from the called germline gene at one end, perhaps through a read error. The V and J genes are TRBV20-1 and TRBJ2-7; D uncertain. CDR3 length equals 12 residues. Germline CDR1 reads DFQATT; CDR2 reads SNEGSKA (reference sequence). The CDR3 sequence: CSARVSGYEQNF. The DNA for the CDR3 is TGCAGTGCTAGAGTTTCCGGTTACGAGCAGAACTTC.

This clonotype was detected a few times. The chain combines TRBV5-1 with TRBJ2-1, with 11 bases that match TRBD2. With V trimmed by 5 bases and J by 7 bases, 11 bases remained unmatched. In germline, CDR1 is SGHRS, CDR2 YFSETQ. This CDR3 contains 16 residues. The CDR3, as DNA: TGCGCCAGCAGGACAATGACTAGCGGGACGGGTAATGAGCAGTTCTTC. It translates to CASRTMTSGTGNEQFF.

This clonotype showed up many times. Here the CDR3 reads CASSPSGQGETQYF. The CDR3 DNA follows: TGTGCCAGCTCACCAAGCGGGCAGGGAGAGACCCAGTACTTC. J is TRBJ2-5 and V is TRBV18; possible D gene TRBD2, 6 bases. The V end was cut by 2 bases, the J end by 4 bases, with 11 bases between. The CDR3 length is 14 residues. Germline-derived CDR1 and CDR2 are KGHSH and LQKENI.

This clonotype has more than one count but fewer than ten. The junction departs from germline at one end; a sequencing error may be responsible. The chain has TRBV9 and TRBJ2-2, with TRBD2 matching 8 bases. There are 13 residues in the CDR3. The germline V gene encodes CDR1 SGDLS and CDR2 YYNGEE. The CDR3 DNA reads TGCGCCAGCAGTCCGGGGGGGACCGGGGAGCTGTTTTTT. It specifies CASSPGGTGELFF.

V is TRBV4-1 and J is TRBJ2-3; 10 bases agree with TRBD1. Per germline, CDR1 MGHRA and CDR2 YSYEKL. J gave up 4 bases and V 4 bases, and 8 bases lay outside the gene matches. The CDR3 is 16 amino acids. The CDR3 region has the DNA TGCGCCAGCAGCCCGATCGGCGGGACAGGGGCAGATACGCAGTATTTT. Its protein product is CASSPIGGTGADTQYF.

This chain connects TRBV12-3 or TRBV12-4 to TRBJ2-5, with D tentatively TRBD2 (6 bases). The V end was cut by 6 bases, the J end by 5 bases, with 13 bases between. This CDR3 has 13 residues. In DNA form, the CDR3 reads TGTGCCAGCAGATCCGGGGGAGTTGAGACCCAGTACTTC. It encodes CASRSGGVETQYF.

The J gene is TRBJ2-5, the V gene TRBV4-3; a possible D gene is TRBD2 (5 bases). Germline CDR1 LGHNA, CDR2 YSLEER. Trimming stripped 0 bases from V and 5 bases from J, with 13 bases between. The CDR3 is 15 amino acids. This CDR3 is CASSQDQASRETQYF. The CDR3 DNA reads TGCGCCAGCAGCCAAGATCAGGCTAGCCGGGAGACCCAGTACTTC.

In regard to this clonotype: One end of the junction fails to match germline, which may point to a read error. V is TRBV6-1 and J is TRBJ1-2, with a tentative D call TRBD1 (6 bases). Germline loops: CDR1 MNHNS, CDR2 SASEGT. The CDR3 is 15 amino acids. The CDR3 DNA follows: TGTGCCAGCAGTGAATGGGCAGGGGAAGACTATGGCTACGCCTTC. Its protein is CASSEWAGEDYGYAF.

This clonotype has a handful of counts. V usage is TRBV27 and J usage is TRBJ1-5, with D uncertain. The CDR3 runs to 17 residues. V gave up 6 bases and J gave up 3 bases, with 21 bases separating them. Germline V CDR1 and CDR2: MNHEY, SMNVEV (reference sequence). The CDR3 DNA follows: TGTGCCAGCAGGTCATCCCCTTTGGGCGGGCCCAATCAGCCCCAGCATTTT. Amino acids: CASRSSPLGGPNQPQHF.

The gene calls are TRBV20-1 and TRBJ2-7, with 8 bases aligning to TRBD1. Trimming took 0 bases from V and 0 from J; bases not matched to a gene: 13. The CDR3 sequence is 18 residues long. Germline CDR1 reads DFQATT; CDR2 reads SNEGSKA (reference sequence). In nucleotides, the CDR3 is TGCAGTGCTAGAGATCCGAGAGAAGGACAGGGAAGCTCCTACGAGCAGTACTTC. Amino acid sequence: CSARDPREGQGSSYEQYF.

This clonotype has just a few counts. V and J are TRBV19 and TRBJ2-5; 7 nucleotides agree with TRBD1. The J call is in doubt because the DNA end fits TRBJ2-1 better. CDR1 and CDR2 (germline): LNHDA, SQIVND (reference sequence). CDR3 length equals 17 residues. Written as DNA, the CDR3 is TGTGCCAGTAGTACCGCGACAGGGTCCCCGTCTAGTGTTGAGCAGTTCTTC. Translated, it gives CASSTATGSPSSVEQFF.

The sample holds a few counts of this clonotype. V and J are TRBV18 and TRBJ2-3, with D uncertain. CDR1 and CDR2 (germline): KGHSH, LQKENI. V lost 3 bases and J 2 bases, leaving 18 bases between the germline ends. The CDR3 length is 17 residues. The DNA for the CDR3 is TGTGCCAGCTCACCCCAACACCCCATGGCGTCCACAGATACGCAGTATTTT. Protein sequence: CASSPQHPMASTDTQYF.

A few counts support this clonotype. The chain carries TRBV19 and TRBJ1-2, with 7 bases aligning to TRBD1. The length of the CDR3 is 14 residues. Germline CDR1 is LNHDA and CDR2 is SQIVND (reference sequence). The ends lost 6 bases at V and 4 bases at J; junction bases unmatched: 8. The CDR3 nucleotides read TGTGCCAGTAGGGGGGACAGCCTCGGCTATGGCTACACCTTC. Translation: CASRGDSLGYGYTF.

The CDR3 DNA reads as TGTGCCAGCAGTCAGACAGTTTCACCCCTCCACTTT. It yields the protein CASSQTVSPLHF. The chain has TRBV12-3 or TRBV12-4 and TRBJ1-6, with D perhaps TRBD1 (5 bases). The CDR3 contains 12 residues. V dropped 5 bases and J dropped 9 bases, with 8 bases sitting between them.

V is TRBV5-6 and J is TRBJ2-5; 10 bases fit TRBD1. The CDR3 length is 14 residues. J lost 5 bases, V lost 5 bases, and 6 bases had no gene match. The germline V gene has CDR1 SGHDT and CDR2 YYEEEE. The CDR3, as DNA: TGTGCCAGCAGTAGACAGGGGGCGGTGGAGACCCAGTACTTC. Its protein is CASSRQGAVETQYF. The whole variable domain, remainder taken from reference TRBV5-6 and TRBJ2-5, is DAGVTQSPTHLIKTRGQQVTLRCSPKSGHDTVSWYQQALGQGPQFIFQYYEEEERQRGNFPDRFSGHQFPNYSSELNVNALLLGDSALYLCASSRQGAVETQYFGPGTRLLVL.